This T cell receptor (beta chain) was sequenced in a study of shared clonotypes between healthy human individuals. The study, taken as a whole, reports: A limitation of the genetic and exposure-history diversity represented arose from few donors. The study sampled only blood, and tissue repertoires likely differ.

TCRdb's copy holds only in-frame clones and misses some; the assay was immunoSEQ multiplex PCR. This table has about 2.1 million clones, about 93% appearing once. The naive CD8 subset, CD45RO-negative cells positively selected for CCR7, excluded terminally differentiated effector memory CD45RA+ cells. This CDR3 is built from 15 residues. V lost 2 bases, J lost 7 bases, and 4 bases stayed unmatched. In germline, CDR1 is MNHEY, CDR2 SMNVEV (reference sequence). A word on this clone: Its antigen is as yet unknown.

Material: naive CD8+ T cells from PBMCs. This sequence originates from a man aged 18 to 29 in good health. Some clones in this sample may be carry-over from other donors' samples. This rearrangement joins TRBV27 to TRBJ2-1, with 11 positions matching TRBD2. The chain's CDR3 is CASSLPGLAVNEQFF. The CDR3 DNA follows: TGTGCCAGCAGTTTACCGGGACTAGCGGTAAATGAGCAGTTCTTC.